These 19 T cell receptor beta chains share one sample of origin, sequenced in a study of T cells in Graves' hyperthyroidism and ophthalmopathy. Regions amplified from RNA transcripts were the TCR beta CDR3 regions. The primer set for the first-round RT-PCR of the TCR CDR3 was HTBI. TCRdb independently ran MiXCR on the multiplex PCR reads; one entry per CDR3 protein. Of a few hundred thousand distinct CDR3 sequences listed, about 13% are singletons. Sequenced input: blood. These receptors all stem from a woman younger than 30 with Graves' hyperthyroidism.

This clonotype was found many times. The chain couples TRBV6-1 to TRBJ2-7; tentative D call: TRBD1 (6 bases). V dropped 5 bases and J dropped 1 base, with 9 bases sitting between them. This CDR3 comprises 13 residues. Germline V CDR1 and CDR2: MNHNS, SASEGT. CDR3 residues: CASSTDRSYEQYF. The CDR3 DNA is TGTGCCAGCAGTACCGACAGGTCCTACGAGCAGTACTTC.

This clonotype was seen at least ten times. The J gene is TRBJ2-5, the V gene TRBV7-9; D is possibly TRBD1 (7 bases). V shed 0 bases and J shed 5 bases, with 13 bases lying between them. This CDR3 has 15 amino acids. CDR1 and CDR2 (germline): SEHNR, FQNEAQ (reference sequence). The CDR3 nucleotides are TGTGCCAGCAGCTTAGCGCTCAGGGGGGCTGAGACCCAGTACTTC. Translation gives CASSLALRGAETQYF.

This clonotype was seen ten or more times. This rearrangement joins TRBV6-2 or TRBV6-3 to TRBJ1-5; D call uncertain. With 2 bases removed from V and 6 bases from J, the gap between germline ends came to 8 bases. CDR3 length equals 13 residues. Germline loops: CDR1 MNHEY, CDR2 SVGEGT. CDR3 coding DNA: TGTGCCAGCAGTTACACTCCTACTCAGCCCCAGCATTTT. It translates to CASSYTPTQPQHF.

Many counts were recorded for this clonotype. The rearrangement uses TRBV12-3 or TRBV12-4 and TRBJ2-2; 9 bases match TRBD1. V was pared by 6 bases and J by 4 bases, with 9 bases of the junction left unmatched. The CDR3 runs to 16 residues. CDR3 sequence reads: CASSKTGGGGTGELFF. In DNA form, the CDR3 reads TGTGCCAGCAGCAAAACAGGGGGCGGAGGCACCGGGGAGCTGTTTTTT.

This clonotype came up many times. This chain links TRBV28 with TRBJ1-2, with 8 bases lining up with TRBD1. Losses at the gene ends were 3 bases for V and 5 bases for J; bases not matched to a gene: 5. The CDR3 covers 14 residues. CDR1 is MDHEN, CDR2 SYDVKM, per germline. For the CDR3, the DNA is TGTGCCAGCAGTTTGAGCACAGGGGGGTATGGCTACACCTTC. Translated: CASSLSTGGYGYTF.

This clonotype was observed a few times. This sequence joins TRBV6-9 and TRBJ2-5; tentatively, D is TRBD1 or TRBD2 (6 bases each). The CDR3 spans 16 residues. Germline V gives CDR1 MNHGY, CDR2 SVAAGI. Trimming pared 2 bases from V and 4 bases from J, leaving 17 bases between. CDR3 in amino acids: CASSYGGPGRRETQYF. Here the CDR3 DNA reads TGTGCCAGCAGTTATGGGGGGCCGGGCAGACGAGAGACCCAGTACTTC.

In the case of this clonotype: This may be a read error: a much more frequent sequence differs by one nucleotide. The genes are TRBV5-1 and TRBJ2-7; 9 bases map to TRBD2. The CDR3 is made up of 15 amino acids. CDR1 and CDR2 (germline): SGHRS, YFSETQ. The trim removed 5 bases at V and 1 base at J, leaving 7 bases unmatched. The DNA of the CDR3 is TGCGCCAGCAGGCCCGGACTAGCGCTATCCTACGAGCAGTACTTC. It yields the protein CASRPGLALSYEQYF.

The CDR3 bases are TGTGCCACCAGTGAAGGGAGACCCTACAATGAGCAGTTCTTC. Protein sequence: CATSEGRPYNEQFF. The chain recombines TRBV24-1 with TRBJ2-1; possibly TRBD2 for D (5 bases). The CDR3 has 14 residues. V lost 4 bases, J lost 2 bases, and 8 bases lay in between. Germline V gives CDR1 KGHDR, CDR2 SFDVKD.

This clonotype has only one observation. CDR3 coding DNA: TGCAGTGCCAGACCCCGTTTTGGGACTAGTATCTACGAGCAGTACTTC. Translated, it gives CSARPRFGTSIYEQYF. The chain joins TRBV20-1 to TRBJ2-7; 8 bases fit TRBD2. The CDR3 runs to 16 residues. V trimming: 6 bases; J trimming: 3 bases; junction bases outside the gene matches: 16. The germline CDR1 and CDR2 sequences are DFQATT and SNEGSKA (reference sequence).

The CDR3: CASSDATGENSPLHF. CDR3 coding DNA: TGTGCCAGCAGTGATGCGACAGGGGAAAATTCACCCCTCCACTTT. The V and J genes are TRBV28 and TRBJ1-6, with TRBD1 matching over 8 bases. CDR3 size: 15 residues. V trimming: 5 bases; J trimming: 7 bases; junction bases outside the gene matches: 7. Looked up from germline, CDR1 is MDHEN and CDR2 is SYDVKM.

This clonotype was detected ten times or more. V is TRBV11-2 and J is TRBJ1-2; 8 nucleotides line up with TRBD1. Germline V gene sequence: CDR1 SGHAT, CDR2 FQNNGV. V lost 0 bases to trimming and J lost 6 bases; unmatched junction nucleotides: 12. The CDR3 length is 17 residues. CDR3 sequence reads: CASSLEGQATWGNGYTF. The CDR3 nucleotides are TGTGCCAGCAGCTTAGAGGGACAGGCCACATGGGGGAATGGCTACACCTTC.

This clonotype was picked up many times. The chain employs TRBV11-2 and TRBJ2-7; D is unclear. V was shortened by 0 bases and J by 1 base, with 7 bases between the two germline ends. The CDR3 has 14 amino acids. In germline, CDR1 is SGHAT, CDR2 FQNNGV. CDR3 nucleotide sequence: TGTGCCAGCAGCTTAGAGGTCTCTTCCTACGAGCAGTACTTC. Encoded protein: CASSLEVSSYEQYF. Full variable domain (missing parts from reference TRBV11-2 and TRBJ2-7): EAGVAQSPRYKIIEKRQSVAFWCNPISGHATLYWYQQILGQGPKLLIQFQNNGVVDDSQLPKDRFSAERLKGVDSTLKIQPAKLEDSAVYLCASSLEVSSYEQYFGPGTRLTVT.

The V and J genes are TRBV19 and TRBJ1-5; a weak D match, TRBD1 (6 bases). CDR3 length: 15 residues. Germline V gene sequence: CDR1 LNHDA, CDR2 SQIVND (reference sequence). Trimming pared 8 bases from V and 1 base from J, leaving 15 bases between. The CDR3 bases are TGTGCCAGTGCGTACGGGCAGGGGAGCAATCAGCCCCAGCATTTT. Translation gives CASAYGQGSNQPQHF. Complete variable domain (other parts from reference TRBV19 and TRBJ1-5): DGGITQSPKYLFRKEGQNVTLSCEQNLNHDAMYWYRQDPGQGLRLIYYSQIVNDFQKGDIAEGYSVSREKKESFPLTVTSAQKNPTAFYLCASAYGQGSNQPQHFGDGTRLSIL.

The chain carries TRBV20-1 and TRBJ1-2; 7 bases are a match to TRBD1. V trimming: 0 bases; J trimming: 4 bases; junction bases outside the gene matches: 8. Germline V CDR1 and CDR2: DFQATT, SNEGSKA (reference sequence). This CDR3 comprises 15 residues. CDR3 loop: CSARDLGQGVYGYTF. CDR3 nucleotide sequence: TGCAGTGCTAGAGACCTAGGGCAGGGGGTCTATGGCTACACCTTC.

V is TRBV9 and J is TRBJ2-1, with 7 bases matching TRBD2. The CDR3 is made up of 17 amino acids. Germline assignment: CDR1 SGDLS and CDR2 YYNGEE. With 0 bases clipped from V and 1 base from J, the junction kept 7 bases outside the gene matches. The CDR3 DNA reads TGTGCCAGCAGCGTAGTAGGTCGGCGGGAGTCCTACAATGAGCAGTTCTTC. This translates into CASSVVGRRESYNEQFF.

V gene TRBV5-1 combines with J gene TRBJ2-5; 9 bases agree with TRBD2. The CDR3 loop spans 17 amino acids. Germline V gives CDR1 SGHRS, CDR2 YFSETQ. The trim removed 1 base at V and 2 bases at J, leaving 9 bases unmatched. CDR3 sequence reads: CASSLRLAGTTQETQYF. CDR3 DNA: TGCGCCAGCAGCTTGAGGCTAGCGGGAACTACACAAGAGACCCAGTACTTC.

This clonotype was counted many times. This chain joins TRBV28 and TRBJ2-3; the D is unclear. With 7 bases removed from V and 2 bases from J, the gap between germline ends came to 10 bases. The CDR3 has 13 amino acids. CDR1 and CDR2 (germline): MDHEN, SYDVKM. The chain's CDR3 is CASKETNTDTQYF. CDR3 in DNA: TGTGCCAGCAAGGAGACAAACACAGATACGCAGTATTTT.

The chain couples TRBV6-5 to TRBJ2-3; 12 bases are a match to TRBD1. Trimming removed 0 bases from V and 5 bases from J; junction bases left unmatched: 6. The germline V gene has CDR1 MNHEY and CDR2 SVGAGI. This CDR3 contains 17 residues. The CDR3 region has the DNA TGTGCCAGCAGTTACTCTGGGGACAGGGGGCGAAAAGATACGCAGTATTTT. This gives the protein CASSYSGDRGRKDTQYF.

V and J are TRBV5-1 and TRBJ2-1, with 11 bases fitting TRBD2. Germline V CDR1 and CDR2: SGHRS, YFSETQ. This CDR3 has 17 amino acids. Germline trimming cut 4 bases from V and 0 bases from J; bases unmatched to any gene: 6. CDR3 in amino acids: CASSNTTSGISYNEQFF. For the CDR3, the DNA is TGCGCCAGCAGCAATACGACTAGCGGGATCTCCTACAATGAGCAGTTCTTC.